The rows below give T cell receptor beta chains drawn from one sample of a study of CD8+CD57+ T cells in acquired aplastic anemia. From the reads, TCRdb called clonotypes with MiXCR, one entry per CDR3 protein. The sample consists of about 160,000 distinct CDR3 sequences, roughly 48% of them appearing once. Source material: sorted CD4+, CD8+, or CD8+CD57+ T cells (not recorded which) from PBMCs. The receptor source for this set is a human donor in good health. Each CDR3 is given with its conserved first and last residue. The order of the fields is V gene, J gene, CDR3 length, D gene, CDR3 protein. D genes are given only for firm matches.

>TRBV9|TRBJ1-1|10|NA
CASSHGGAFF
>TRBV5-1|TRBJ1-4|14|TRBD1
CASSDGQGPGELFF
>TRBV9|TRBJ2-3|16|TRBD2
CASSVGTSGRTDTQYF
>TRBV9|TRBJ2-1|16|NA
CASSEHSYLGYNEQFF
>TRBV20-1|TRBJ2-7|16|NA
CSARDAGTSALYEQYF
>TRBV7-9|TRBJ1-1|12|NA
CALQARDAEAFF
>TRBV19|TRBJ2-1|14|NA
CASRSEGKGDEQFF
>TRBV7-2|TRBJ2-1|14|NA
CASSPQTAYNEQFF
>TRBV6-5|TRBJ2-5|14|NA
CASSYPSGRKTQYF
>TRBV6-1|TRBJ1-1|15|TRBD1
CASSEPGQGNTEAFF
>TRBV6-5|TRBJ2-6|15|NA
CASSYSGSGANVLTF
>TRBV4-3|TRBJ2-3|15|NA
CASSQGEDSTDTQYF
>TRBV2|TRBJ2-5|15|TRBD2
CASSGLAGSQETQYF
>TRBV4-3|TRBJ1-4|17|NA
CASSQDTVKGGNEKLFF
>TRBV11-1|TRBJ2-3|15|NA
CASSLVRIRTDTQYF
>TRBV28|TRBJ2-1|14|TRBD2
CASSLYGRLNEQFF
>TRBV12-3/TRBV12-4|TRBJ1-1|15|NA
CASRAHRAPNTEAFF
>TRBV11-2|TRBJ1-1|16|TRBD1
CASSLGGTVMNTEAFF
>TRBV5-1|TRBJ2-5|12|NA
CASSSRGETQYF
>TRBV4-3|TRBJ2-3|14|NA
CASSQARSTDTQYF
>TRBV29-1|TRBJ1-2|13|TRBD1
CSAGQGALSGYTF
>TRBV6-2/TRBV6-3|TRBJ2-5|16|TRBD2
CASTLQPLAGGETQYF
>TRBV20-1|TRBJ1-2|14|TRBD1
CSAGGQLANYGYTF
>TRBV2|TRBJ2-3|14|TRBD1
CASRGTGDADTQYF
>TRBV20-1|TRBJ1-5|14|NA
CSADRSLSNQPQHF
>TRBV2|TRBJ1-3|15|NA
CASSETQTVGNTIYF
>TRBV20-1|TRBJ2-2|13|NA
CSAPRDGTGELFF
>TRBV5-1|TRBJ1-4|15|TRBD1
CASCSGQVQNEKLFF
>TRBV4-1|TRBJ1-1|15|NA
CASSAKDIRSTEAFF
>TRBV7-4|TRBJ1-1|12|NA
CASRRLDAEAFF
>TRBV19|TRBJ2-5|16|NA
CASSIGGRGLGETQYF
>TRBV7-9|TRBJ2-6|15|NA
CASSPIYSGANVLTF
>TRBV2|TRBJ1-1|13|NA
CASRPGWVSEAFF
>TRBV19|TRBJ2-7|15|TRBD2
CASSMGLAGSYEQYF
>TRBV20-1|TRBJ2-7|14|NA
CSAIDSGNPYEQYF
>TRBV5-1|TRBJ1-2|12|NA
CASSLGVYGYTF
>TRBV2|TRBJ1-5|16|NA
CASSSEQFEGNQPQHF
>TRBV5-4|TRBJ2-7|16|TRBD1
CASSFSGTVLPYEQYF
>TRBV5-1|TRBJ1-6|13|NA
CATKFRESSPLHF
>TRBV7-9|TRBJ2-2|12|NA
CASSFYHGELFF
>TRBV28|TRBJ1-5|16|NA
CASSLFSDSSNQPQHF
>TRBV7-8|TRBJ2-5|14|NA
CASRYRDGKGTQYF
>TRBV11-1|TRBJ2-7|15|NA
CASSLIETAPYEQYF
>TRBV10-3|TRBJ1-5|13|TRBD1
CASTPGGNQPQHF
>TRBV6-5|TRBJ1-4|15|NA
CASSYSWGTNEKLFF
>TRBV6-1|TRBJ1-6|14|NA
CASRAAGRHSPLHF
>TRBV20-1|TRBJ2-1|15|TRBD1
CSAPDRVTSSDEQFF
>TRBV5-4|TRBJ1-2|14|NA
CASSLDLTFYGYTF
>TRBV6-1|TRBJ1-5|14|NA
CASSRDWGNQPQHF
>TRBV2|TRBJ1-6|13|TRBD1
CASTDRGNSPLHF
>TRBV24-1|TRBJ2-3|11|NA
CATRDSDTQYF
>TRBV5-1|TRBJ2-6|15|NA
CASSLRDSLANVLTF
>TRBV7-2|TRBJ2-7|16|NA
CASSLAGGQWDGEQYF